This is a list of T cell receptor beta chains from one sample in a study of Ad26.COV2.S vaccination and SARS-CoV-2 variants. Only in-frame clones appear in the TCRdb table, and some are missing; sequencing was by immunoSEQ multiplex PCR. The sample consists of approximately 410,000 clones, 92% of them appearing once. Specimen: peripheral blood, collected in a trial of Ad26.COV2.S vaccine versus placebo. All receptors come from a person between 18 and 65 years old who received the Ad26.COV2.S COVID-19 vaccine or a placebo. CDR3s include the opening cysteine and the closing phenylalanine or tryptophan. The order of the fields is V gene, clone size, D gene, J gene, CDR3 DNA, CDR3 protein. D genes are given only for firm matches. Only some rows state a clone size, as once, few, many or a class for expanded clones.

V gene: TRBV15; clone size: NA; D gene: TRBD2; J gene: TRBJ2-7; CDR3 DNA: TGTGCCACCAGCAGAGAACACAAACCCGGACTAGCAGGTTACGAGCAGTACTTC; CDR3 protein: CATSREHKPGLAGYEQYF
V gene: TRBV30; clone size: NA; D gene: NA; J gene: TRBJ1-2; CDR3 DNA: TGTGCCTGGAGTGTAGGGTTAGGGAACTATGGCTACACCTTC; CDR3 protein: CAWSVGLGNYGYTF
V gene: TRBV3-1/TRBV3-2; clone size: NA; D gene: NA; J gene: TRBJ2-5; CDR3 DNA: TGTGCCAGCAGGTATAACCAAATGACCCAGTACTTC; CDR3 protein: CASRYNQMTQYF
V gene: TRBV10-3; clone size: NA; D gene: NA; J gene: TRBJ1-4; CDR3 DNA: TGTGCCATCAGTGAGGCGGGGGCGTATAATGAAAAACTGTTTTTT; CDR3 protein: CAISEAGAYNEKLFF
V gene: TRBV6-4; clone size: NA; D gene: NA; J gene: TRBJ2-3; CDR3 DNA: TGTGCCAGCAGTGACAGGGGAGCAGTAGATACGCAGTATTTT; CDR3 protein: CASSDRGAVDTQYF
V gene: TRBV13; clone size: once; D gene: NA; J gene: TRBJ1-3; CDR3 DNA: TGTGCCAGCAGCTCGTTCCTGGGCCGGAACACCATATATTTT; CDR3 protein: CASSSFLGRNTIYF
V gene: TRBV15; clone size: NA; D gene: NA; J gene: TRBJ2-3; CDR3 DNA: TGTGCCACAACCAGGGGTGGCACAGATACGCAGTATTTT; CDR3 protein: CATTRGGTDTQYF
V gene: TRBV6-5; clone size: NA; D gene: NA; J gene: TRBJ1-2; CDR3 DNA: TGTGCCAGCAGTTCGACCAACGAGGGCTACACCTTC; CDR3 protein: CASSSTNEGYTF
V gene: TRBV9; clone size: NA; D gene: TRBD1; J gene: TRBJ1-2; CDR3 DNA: TGTGCCAGCAGCGTAGGGGAGACAGGGAGTGGCTACACCTTC; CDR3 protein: CASSVGETGSGYTF
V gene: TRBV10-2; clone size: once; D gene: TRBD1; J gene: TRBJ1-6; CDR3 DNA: TGCGCCAGCAGTGAGTCCCGACAGGGAGGCGCCTATAATTCACCCCTCCACTTT; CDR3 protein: CASSESRQGGAYNSPLHF
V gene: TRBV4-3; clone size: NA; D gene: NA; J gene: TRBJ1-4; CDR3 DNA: TGCGCCAGCAGCCAAGATCTCCCTAATGAAAAACTGTTTTTT; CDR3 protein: CASSQDLPNEKLFF
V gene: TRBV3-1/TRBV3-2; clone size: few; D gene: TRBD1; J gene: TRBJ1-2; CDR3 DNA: TGTGCCAGCAGCCAAGGGCAGGGGGCGAACTATGGCTACACCTTC; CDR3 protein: CASSQGQGANYGYTF
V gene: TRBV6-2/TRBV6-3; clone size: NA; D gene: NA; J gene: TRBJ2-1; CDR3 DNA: TGTGCCAGCAGTGCCGACAGAAACAATGAGCAGTTCTTC; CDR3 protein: CASSADRNNEQFF
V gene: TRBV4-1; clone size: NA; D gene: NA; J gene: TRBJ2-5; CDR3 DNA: TGCGCCAGCAGCACCGCCTTGACGAGGGAGACCCAGTACTTC; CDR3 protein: CASSTALTRETQYF
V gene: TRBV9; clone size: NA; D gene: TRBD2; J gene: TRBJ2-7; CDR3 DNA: TGTGCCAGCAGTTCCGGGACTAGCGGGGGGGAACAGTACTTC; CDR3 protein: CASSSGTSGGEQYF
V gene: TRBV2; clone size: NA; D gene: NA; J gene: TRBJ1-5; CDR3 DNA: TGTGCCAGCAGGGGGGTCAGGGACAATCAGCCCCAGCATTTT; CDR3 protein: CASRGVRDNQPQHF
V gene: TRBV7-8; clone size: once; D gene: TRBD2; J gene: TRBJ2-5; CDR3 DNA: TGTGCCAGCCGTCCCCTTGGGACTAGGGAAGAGACCCAGTACTTC; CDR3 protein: CASRPLGTREETQYF
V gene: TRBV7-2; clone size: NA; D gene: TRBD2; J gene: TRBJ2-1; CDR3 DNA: TGTGCCAGCAGCGCCGCCGGGACTAGCGCCTACAATGAGCAGTTCTTC; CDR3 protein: CASSAAGTSAYNEQFF
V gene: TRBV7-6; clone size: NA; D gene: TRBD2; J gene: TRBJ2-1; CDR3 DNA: TGTGCCAGCAGCTTTCGGCTAGCGGGGGGGTCCTCCTACAATGAGCAGTTCTTC; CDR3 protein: CASSFRLAGGSSYNEQFF
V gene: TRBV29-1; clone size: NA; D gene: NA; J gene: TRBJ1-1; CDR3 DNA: TGCAGCGTTGAACTAGGGTCTGGCACTGAAGCTTTCTTT; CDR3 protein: CSVELGSGTEAFF
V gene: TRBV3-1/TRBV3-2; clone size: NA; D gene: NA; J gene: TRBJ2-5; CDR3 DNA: TGTGCCAGCAGCCAACAGGGTTCGGAGACCCAGTACTTC; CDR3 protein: CASSQQGSETQYF
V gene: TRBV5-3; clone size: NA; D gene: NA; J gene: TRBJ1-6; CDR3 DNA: TGTGCCAGAAGCGAAAGGAAGTCACCCCTCCACTTT; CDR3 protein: CARSERKSPLHF
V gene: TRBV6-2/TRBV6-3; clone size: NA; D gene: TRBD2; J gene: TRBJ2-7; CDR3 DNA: TGTGCCAGCAGTTCGCTAGCGGGGGACATCCCTCGATACGAGCAGTACTTC; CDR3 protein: CASSSLAGDIPRYEQYF
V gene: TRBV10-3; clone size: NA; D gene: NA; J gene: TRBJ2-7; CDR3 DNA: TGTGCCAGCCCACAGGTTTACGAGCAGTACTTC; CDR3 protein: CASPQVYEQYF
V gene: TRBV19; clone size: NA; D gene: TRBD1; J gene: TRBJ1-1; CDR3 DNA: TGTGCCAGTAGTACTCAACAGGGGAGTGAAGCTTTCTTT; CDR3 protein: CASSTQQGSEAFF
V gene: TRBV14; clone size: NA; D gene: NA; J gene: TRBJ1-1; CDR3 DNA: TGTGCCAGCAGCCAAGATCTGGGAACTAAGAACACTGAAGCTTTCTTT; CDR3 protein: CASSQDLGTKNTEAFF
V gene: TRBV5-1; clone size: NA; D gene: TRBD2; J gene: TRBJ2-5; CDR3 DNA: TGCGCCAGCAGTTTAGCGGGGAGCAAAGAGACCCAGTACTTC; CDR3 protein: CASSLAGSKETQYF
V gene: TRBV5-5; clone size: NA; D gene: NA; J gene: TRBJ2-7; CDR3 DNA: TGTGCCAGCAGCTTGGAAACGTACTACGAGCAGTACTTC; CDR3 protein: CASSLETYYEQYF
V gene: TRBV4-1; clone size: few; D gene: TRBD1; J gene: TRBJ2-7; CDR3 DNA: TGCGCCAGCAGCCAGGAAAGGGACAGGGGGCCAACCTTCTCCTACGAGCAGTACTTC; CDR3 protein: CASSQERDRGPTFSYEQYF
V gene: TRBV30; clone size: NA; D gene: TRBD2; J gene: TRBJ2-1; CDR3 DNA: TGTGCCTTGACGGGGACTAGCGTATACAATGAGCAGTTCTTC; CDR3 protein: CALTGTSVYNEQFF
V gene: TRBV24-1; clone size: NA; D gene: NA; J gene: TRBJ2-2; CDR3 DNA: TGTGCCACCAGTGATTTAGGCCAGGGCGGGACCGGGGAGCTGTTTTTT; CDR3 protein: CATSDLGQGGTGELFF
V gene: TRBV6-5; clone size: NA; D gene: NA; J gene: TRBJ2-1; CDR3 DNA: TGTGCCAGCAGTTACTCGTCTTGGGCAGTTCACAATGAGCAGTTCTTC; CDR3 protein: CASSYSSWAVHNEQFF
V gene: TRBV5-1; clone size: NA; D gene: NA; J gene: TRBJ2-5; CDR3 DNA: TGCGCCAGCAGCCGAGGTTGGCAAGAGACCCAGTACTTC; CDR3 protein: CASSRGWQETQYF
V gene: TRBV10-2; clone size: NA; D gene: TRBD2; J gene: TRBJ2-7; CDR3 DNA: TGCGCCACCCTACTAGCGGGGTTGATGTACGAGCAGTACTTC; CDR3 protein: CATLLAGLMYEQYF
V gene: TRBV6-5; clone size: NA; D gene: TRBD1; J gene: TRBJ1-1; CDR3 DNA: TGTGCCAGCACCCCCTCGCAGGGGGCGACTGAAGCTTTCTTT; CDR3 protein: CASTPSQGATEAFF
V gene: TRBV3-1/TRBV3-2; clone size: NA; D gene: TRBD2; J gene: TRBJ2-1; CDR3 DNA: TGTGCCAGCAGCCGGCGACTAGCGGGGTCCAATGAGCAGTTCTTC; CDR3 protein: CASSRRLAGSNEQFF
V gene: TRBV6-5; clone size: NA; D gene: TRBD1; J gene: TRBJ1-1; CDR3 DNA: TGTGCCAGCCGGAGAACAGGGGGCACTGAAGCTTTCTTT; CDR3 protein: CASRRTGGTEAFF
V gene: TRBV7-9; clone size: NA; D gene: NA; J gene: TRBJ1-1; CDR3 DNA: TGTGCCAGCAAAAGACAGGCTAACACTGAAGCTTTCTTT; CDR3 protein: CASKRQANTEAFF
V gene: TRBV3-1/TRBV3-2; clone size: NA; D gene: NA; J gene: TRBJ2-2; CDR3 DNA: TGTGCCAGCAGCCAATATACCGGGGAGCTGTTTTTT; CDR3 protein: CASSQYTGELFF
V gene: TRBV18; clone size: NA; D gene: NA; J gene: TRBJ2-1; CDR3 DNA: TGTGCCAGCTCACCTAGAGCCGACGGGAATGAGCAGTTCTTC; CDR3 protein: CASSPRADGNEQFF